The 6 T cell receptor beta chains below were found in one sample sequenced in a study of blood T cell repertoires in COVID-19. The repertoire was sequenced with immunoSEQ multiplex PCR; TCRdb's copy has only in-frame clones and lacks some. The table has 650,000 to 800,000 clones, around 90% seen once. The sample consisted of peripheral blood. All receptors derive from a young woman with acute or convalescent COVID-19.

V is TRBV29-1 and J is TRBJ1-1; weak D call: TRBD1 (6 bases). Per the germline V gene, CDR1 is SQVTM and CDR2 is ANQGSEA. This CDR3 is built from 15 residues. The V end lost 0 bases, the J end lost 3 bases, and 14 bases lay between the germline ends. The CDR3 loop is CSVEDSGGGDTEAFF. Written as DNA, the CDR3 is TGCAGCGTTGAAGATAGTGGAGGGGGGGACACTGAAGCTTTCTTT.

The chain recombines TRBV20-1 with TRBJ2-3, with 7 nucleotides matching TRBD2. This CDR3 contains 16 residues. With V trimmed by 3 bases and J by 0 bases, 9 bases remained unmatched. Germline CDR1 is DFQATT and CDR2 is SNEGSKA (reference sequence). As DNA, the CDR3 is TGCAGTGCTAGTGGGGGGGTGGGGACTAGCACAGATACGCAGTATTTT. This translates into CSASGGVGTSTDTQYF.

The J gene is TRBJ1-2, the V gene TRBV27; D unresolved. Trimming left V 3 bases short and J 3 bases short, with 8 bases between. Germline CDR1 and CDR2: MNHEY and SMNVEV (reference sequence). The CDR3 loop spans 13 amino acids. The CDR3: CASSFHSDYGYTF. DNA for the CDR3: TGTGCCAGCAGTTTTCACAGTGACTATGGCTACACCTTC.

This sequence joins TRBV6-6 and TRBJ1-1, with D perhaps TRBD1 (5 bases). The V and J ends lost 6 bases and 8 bases respectively, with 25 bases between them. In germline, CDR1 is MNHNY, CDR2 SVGAGI (reference sequence). CDR3 length: 16 residues. The CDR3 reads CASSPTPAGPGGEAFF. The CDR3 DNA is TGTGCCAGCAGCCCTACCCCCGCAGGGCCCGGTGGGGAAGCTTTCTTT.

V gene TRBV6-5 combines with J gene TRBJ2-4; 7 bases are shared with TRBD2. The length of the CDR3 is 15 residues. The V gene's germline CDR1 is MNHEY and CDR2 SVGAGI. With V trimmed by 6 bases and J by 0 bases, 5 bases remained unmatched. The chain's CDR3 is CASRGAGSAKNIQYF. DNA for the CDR3: TGTGCCAGCAGGGGAGCGGGGTCAGCCAAAAACATTCAGTACTTC.

The chain combines TRBV5-4 with TRBJ2-3; 15 bases are shared with TRBD2. Germline CDR1 and CDR2: SGHNT and YYREEE (reference sequence). This CDR3 is built from 18 residues. Unmatched junction bases numbered 4, after V lost 1 base and J lost 1 base. CDR3 region: CASSLPGLAGGGTDTQYF. CDR3 nucleotide sequence: TGTGCCAGCAGCTTGCCGGGACTAGCGGGGGGTGGCACAGATACGCAGTATTTT.